This TCR beta chain came from a study of cytomegalovirus exposure and HLA in healthy donors. Trimming at V came to 8 bases and at J to 1 base, leaving 2 bases not matched to a gene. Germline values: CDR1 SNHLY, CDR2 FYNNEI. The CDR3 has 12 residues. With respect to this clone: No antigen is known for it. The same CDR3 also results from other DNA sequences found in this sample.

General study results and limits: The investigators catalogued 180 or so TCR beta chains as cytomegalovirus-associated.

Clones were read by immunoSEQ multiplex PCR, and TCRdb kept only the in-frame ones, dropping some. The sample has roughly 71,000 clones, around 94% seen once. This sequence joins TRBV2 and TRBJ2-7, with 7 bases lining up with TRBD1. The clonotype comes from a woman younger than 35 in good health and CMV-seronegative. The sequenced sample was PBMCs. DNA for the CDR3: TGTGCCAGCCAGGACAGGTCCTACGAGCAGTACTTC. Translation: CASQDRSYEQYF.